The 6 T cell receptor beta chains reported below all come from one sample, sequenced in a study of siplizumab effects on memory and regulatory T cells (dated by TCRdb to between 2018 and 2020). Libraries were prepared through the immunoSEQ multiplex PCR assay. The clones in this table, taken by TCRdb from immuneACCESS, are in-frame only. Not every clone is retained; where verified, under half of the shortfall comes from an unresolved V gene, and the cause of the rest is unknown. The sample table contains some 110,000 clones; only one count was recorded for about 93% of them. 0.55% to 0.8% of the sample is held by the ten biggest clonotypes. Source material: Tregs sorted from blood. These receptors came from a human donor in good health.

The chain uses TRBV5-1 and TRBJ1-2, with 7 bases matching TRBD1. Germline trimming cut 4 bases from V and 0 bases from J; bases unmatched to any gene: 6. The CDR3 is 15 amino acids. The germline V gene encodes CDR1 SGHRS and CDR2 YFSETQ. The CDR3 loop reads CASSAGTATNYGYTF. DNA for the CDR3: TGCGCCAGCAGCGCCGGGACAGCCACTAACTATGGCTACACCTTC. The entire variable domain, with the rest obtained from reference TRBV5-1 and TRBJ1-2, is as follows: KAGVTQTPRYLIKTRGQQVTLSCSPISGHRSVSWYQQTPGQGLQFLFEYFSETQRNKGNFPGRFSGRQFSNSRSEMNVSTLELGDSALYLCASSAGTATNYGYTFGSGTRLTVV.

CDR3 region: CASSIDRGNTEAFF. The CDR3 DNA reads TGTGCCAGTAGTATAGACCGGGGAAACACTGAAGCTTTCTTT. This rearrangement joins TRBV19 to TRBJ1-1, with D uncertain. The V end was cut by 0 bases, the J end by 2 bases, with 7 bases between. Germline-derived CDR1 and CDR2 are LNHDA and SQIVND (reference sequence). The CDR3 spans 14 residues. The full variable domain, rest sourced from reference TRBV19 and TRBJ1-1, is DGGITQSPKYLFRKEGQNVTLSCEQNLNHDAMYWYRQDPGQGLRLIYYSQIVNDFQKGDIAEGYSVSREKKESFPLTVTSAQKNPTAFYLCASSIDRGNTEAFFGQGTRLTVV.

This clone was picked up a small number of times. V and J are TRBV18 and TRBJ1-1; the match to TRBD1 covers 9 bases. CDR3 length equals 15 residues. With 6 bases clipped from V and 6 bases from J, the junction kept 11 bases outside the gene matches. CDR1 and CDR2 from the germline V gene are KGHSH and LQKENI. The CDR3 spells CASSQDRDRVAEAFF. The CDR3, as DNA: TGTGCCAGCTCTCAAGACCGGGACAGGGTGGCTGAAGCTTTCTTT.

V is TRBV5-1 and J is TRBJ1-1; D is ambiguous. This CDR3 has 15 residues. Trimming took 0 bases from V and 4 from J, leaving 13 bases between them. Germline V gene lookup returns CDR1 SGHRS and CDR2 YFSETQ. This CDR3 reads CASSLDSLGFTEAFF. Written as DNA, the CDR3 is TGCGCCAGCAGCTTGGATTCATTGGGGTTCACTGAAGCTTTCTTT.

The chain employs TRBV12-5 and TRBJ2-7; D gene ambiguous. Germline CDR1 is LGHNT and CDR2 is FRNRAP. The CDR3 extends over 14 amino acids. V was clipped by 1 base and J by 1 base, with 8 bases between them. CDR3 DNA: TGTGCTAGTGGTTTGGGAGCCGCGTCCTACGAGCAGTACTTC. Translation gives CASGLGAASYEQYF.

The CDR3: CASSLVFRAETQYF. CDR3 coding DNA: TGTGCCAGCAGCTTAGTCTTCAGGGCTGAGACCCAGTACTTC. The genes are TRBV7-8 and TRBJ2-5, with D tentatively TRBD1 (5 bases). The germline CDR1 and CDR2 sequences are SGHVS and FQNEAQ. The ends were cut back, 1 base at V and 5 bases at J, with 11 bases in the middle. The CDR3 runs 14 residues.